Presented here are 26 T cell receptor beta chains from one specimen sequenced in a study of cytomegalovirus exposure and HLA in healthy donors. Profiling relied on immunoSEQ multiplex PCR, and the TCRdb table lists in-frame clones only, not all of them. Here the sample spans approximately 270,000 clones, more than 85% being singletons. Material: PBMCs. The receptors stem from a man younger than 30 in good health and CMV-seropositive.

The rearrangement joins TRBV5-8 to TRBJ1-5, with a tentative D call TRBD1 (5 bases). The CDR3 has 14 amino acids. V lost 1 base, J lost 4 bases, and 9 bases lay in between. Germline CDR1 is SGHTS and CDR2 is YDEGEE. This CDR3 is CASSLLAGNQPQHF. Written as DNA, the CDR3 is TGTGCCAGCAGCTTGTTGGCAGGGAATCAGCCCCAGCATTTT. The whole variable domain, filled in from reference TRBV5-8 and TRBJ1-5, reads EAGVTQSPTHLIKTRGQQATLRCSPISGHTSVYWYQQALGLGLQFLLWYDEGEERNRGNFPPRFSGRQFPNYSSELNVNALELEDSALYLCASSLLAGNQPQHFGDGTRLSIL.

The chain carries TRBV29-1 and TRBJ1-1, with a weak D call TRBD1 (5 bases). This CDR3 contains 12 residues. The V end lost 6 bases, the J end lost 10 bases, and 18 bases lay between the germline ends. Germline lookup yields CDR1 SQVTM and CDR2 ANQGSEA. CDR3 in DNA: TGCAGCGTCCTCCGGGACGGGGGTCGAGCTTTCTTT. Protein product: CSVLRDGGRAFF.

The chain has TRBV5-1 and TRBJ2-5, with TRBD1 as a possible D gene (5 bases). Germline lookup yields CDR1 SGHRS and CDR2 YFSETQ. V was trimmed by 1 base and J by 4 bases, leaving 8 bases between them. The CDR3 runs 13 residues. The CDR3 loop is CASSLRQGETQYF. Here the CDR3 DNA reads TGCGCCAGCAGCTTGAGGCAGGGAGAGACCCAGTACTTC.

The CDR3 protein is CASSLGNFNQPQHF. CDR3 DNA: TGTGCCAGCAGTTTAGGAAACTTCAATCAGCCCCAGCATTTT. This chain links TRBV27 with TRBJ1-5, with D uncertain. CDR1 is MNHEY and CDR2 is SMNVEV in the germline V gene (reference sequence). Trimming pared 2 bases from V and 3 bases from J, leaving 8 bases between. This CDR3 has 14 amino acids.

The chain is built from TRBV4-3 and TRBJ2-1, with a tentative D call TRBD2 (6 bases). Trimming removed 0 bases from V and 1 base from J, with 19 bases in between. CDR3 size: 19 residues. CDR1 and CDR2 (germline): LGHNA, YSLEER. CDR3: CASSQDRLPHAGSYNEQFF. In DNA, the CDR3 is TGCGCCAGCAGCCAAGATCGGCTTCCCCACGCGGGATCCTACAATGAGCAGTTCTTC.

This chain connects TRBV2 to TRBJ2-3; 7 nucleotides align to TRBD1. The CDR3 loop spans 14 amino acids. Germline CDR1 is SNHLY and CDR2 is FYNNEI. Trimming cost V 5 bases and J 1 base; bases outside gene matches: 3. For the CDR3, the DNA is TGTGCCAGCAGTTCCCAGGGGGGCACAGATACGCAGTATTTT. Translation: CASSSQGGTDTQYF.

The chain links TRBV27 to TRBJ2-1; D gene unclear. V gave up 10 bases and J gave up 3 bases, with 7 bases separating them. This CDR3 is 11 amino acids long. Germline CDR1 and CDR2: MNHEY and SMNVEV (reference sequence). DNA for the CDR3: TGTGCCACCAAGGGCTACAATGAGCAGTTCTTC. It specifies CATKGYNEQFF.

J is TRBJ2-4 and V is TRBV6-6; TRBD1 is a possible D gene (5 bases). Germline V gene sequence: CDR1 MNHNY, CDR2 SVGAGI (reference sequence). Trimming removed 8 bases at V and 7 bases at J, with 15 bases between. This CDR3 contains 13 residues. CDR3 DNA sequence: TGTGCCAGCCGGCAGGGTAATGCCAACATTCAGTACTTC. Translated, it gives CASRQGNANIQYF.

The V call is TRBV5-6, the J call TRBJ2-7, with D hard to call. V was clipped by 1 base and J by 3 bases, with 5 bases between them. CDR3 length equals 12 residues. Germline CDR1 and CDR2: SGHDT and YYEEEE. CDR3 DNA sequence: TGTGCCAGCAGCTTGTCTGACTACGAGCAGTACTTC. As protein: CASSLSDYEQYF.

The chain uses TRBV7-8 and TRBJ2-5; 8 positions agree with TRBD2. Per germline, CDR1 SGHVS and CDR2 FQNEAQ. CDR3 length equals 15 residues. V lost 5 bases, J lost 5 bases, and 10 bases stayed unmatched. The CDR3 coding sequence is TGTGCCAGCAGCGCAGGATCCGGGACTAGGGAGACCCAGTACTTC. Protein sequence: CASSAGSGTRETQYF.

As DNA, the CDR3 is TGTGCCAGCAGCTTACTGGATGAGCAGTTCTTC. It specifies CASSLLDEQFF. V and J are TRBV7-9 and TRBJ2-1; the D is unclear. The CDR3 loop spans 11 amino acids. Germline assignment: CDR1 SEHNR and CDR2 FQNEAQ (reference sequence). V lost 2 bases and J 8 bases, leaving 4 bases between the germline ends.

CDR3 nucleotides: TGTGCCAGCAGCTCTCACAAAAGCTCTGGAAACACCATATATTTT. Residues: CASSSHKSSGNTIYF. The chain recombines TRBV5-4 with TRBJ1-3; D uncertain. CDR1 and CDR2 (germline): SGHNT, YYREEE (reference sequence). V lost 3 bases and J 0 bases, leaving 10 bases between the germline ends. The CDR3 runs 15 residues.

This clone was counted only a few times. At one end the junction does not follow the germline gene, possibly because of a read error. The CDR3 nucleotides are TGTGCCAGCAGCCTAGCTTGGGGGGCCACTGAAGCTTTCTTT. This encodes CASSLAWGATEAFF. The chain employs TRBV7-9 and TRBJ1-1; D is perhaps TRBD1 (6 bases). Germline V gene sequence: CDR1 SEHNR, CDR2 FQNEAQ (reference sequence). This CDR3 region has 14 residues.

V gene TRBV27 combines with J gene TRBJ2-7; the D is unclear. V was cut by 7 bases and J by 5 bases, with 18 bases left in between. Germline loops: CDR1 MNHEY, CDR2 SMNVEV (reference sequence). CDR3 length: 14 amino acids. The CDR3 sequence: CASTLGRPDDEQYF. For the CDR3, the DNA is TGTGCCAGCACTCTGGGTCGGCCTGACGACGAGCAGTACTTC.

This sequence joins TRBV28 and TRBJ1-3; 7 bases line up with TRBD1. Germline V gives CDR1 MDHEN, CDR2 SYDVKM. V dropped 6 bases and J dropped 2; count of bases not matched to a gene: 1. The CDR3 runs to 13 residues. CDR3 protein: CASRQGTGNTIYF. The CDR3 bases are TGTGCCAGCAGACAGGGGACTGGAAACACCATATATTTT.

With regard to this clone: Distinct nucleotide sequences in the sample also encode this CDR3. This chain links TRBV5-1 with TRBJ2-1, with 7 bases lining up with TRBD2. There are 15 residues in the CDR3. V lost 2 bases to trimming and J lost 3 bases; unmatched junction nucleotides: 5. The germline V gene has CDR1 SGHRS and CDR2 YFSETQ. The CDR3 coding sequence is TGCGCCAGCAGCTTAGGTCTAGCGGACTACAATGAGCAGTTCTTC. Its translation: CASSLGLADYNEQFF.

The rearrangement links TRBV15 to TRBJ1-2; D not certain. The CDR3 is 15 amino acids. V was trimmed by 1 base and J by 1 base, leaving 10 bases between them. Germline-derived CDR1 and CDR2 are LNHNV and YYDKDF (reference sequence). The CDR3: CATSRVGRDNYGYTF. Written as DNA, the CDR3 is TGTGCCACCAGCAGAGTTGGACGGGATAACTATGGCTACACCTTC.

In its sample, this clone was seen once. The chain employs TRBV2 and TRBJ2-3, with D possibly matching TRBD2 (5 bases). The germline V and J ends were trimmed by 4 bases and 1 base, with 15 bases remaining between them. The germline CDR1 and CDR2 sequences are SNHLY and FYNNEI. The CDR3 consists of 16 residues. The CDR3 DNA reads TGTGCCAGCAGTGCTACGGGGTACTACGGCACAGATACGCAGTATTTT. Amino acids: CASSATGYYGTDTQYF.

The chain has TRBV30 and TRBJ1-4, with 9 bases lining up with TRBD1. The CDR3 spans 14 residues. From germline, CDR1 is GTSNPN and CDR2 SVGIG (reference sequence). Losses at the gene ends were 3 bases for V and 10 bases for J; bases not matched to a gene: 9. The CDR3 nucleotides read TGTGCCTGGAGCCCAGGACAGGGGACGAGAAAACTGTTTTTT. Amino acids: CAWSPGQGTRKLFF.

This chain connects TRBV18 to TRBJ2-1; 9 nucleotides line up with TRBD1. This CDR3 is 15 amino acids long. In germline, CDR1 is KGHSH, CDR2 LQKENI. Trimming at V came to 3 bases and at J to 7 bases, leaving 7 bases not matched to a gene. The CDR3 spells CASSPDRGVSNEQFF. DNA of the CDR3: TGTGCCAGCTCACCGGACAGGGGCGTTTCAAATGAGCAGTTCTTC.

The rearrangement joins TRBV7-9 to TRBJ1-2; weak D call: TRBD1 (5 bases). The CDR3 contains 16 residues. V lost 5 bases and J lost 2, with 18 bases in between. Germline CDR1 and CDR2: SEHNR and FQNEAQ (reference sequence). Written as DNA, the CDR3 is TGTGCCAGCAGCCTAAACCGCGGGACGGGGAACTATGGCTACACCTTC. Encoded protein: CASSLNRGTGNYGYTF.

The chain links TRBV7-8 to TRBJ2-6; tentatively, D is TRBD2 (5 bases). In germline, CDR1 is SGHVS, CDR2 FQNEAQ. Trimming stripped 3 bases from V and 0 bases from J, with 6 bases between. The CDR3 runs 15 residues. The CDR3 DNA sequence: TGTGCCAGCAGCTTCGGGAACTCTGGGGCCAACGTCCTGACTTTC. It translates to CASSFGNSGANVLTF.

The chain joins TRBV25-1 to TRBJ2-1; D might be TRBD1 (6 bases). The CDR3 sequence is 15 residues long. The ends were cut back, 1 base at V and 5 bases at J, with 12 bases in the middle. Looked up from germline, CDR1 is MGHDK and CDR2 is SYGVNS. DNA for the CDR3: TGTGCCAGCAGTGAATTGGACAGTGATCACAATGAGCAGTTCTTC. Its protein is CASSELDSDHNEQFF.

The chain carries TRBV27 and TRBJ1-4; D is unresolved. CDR1 is MNHEY, CDR2 SMNVEV, per germline (reference sequence). The CDR3 runs 14 residues. Trimming took off 6 bases at V and 8 bases at J, with 16 bases between the two ends. The CDR3 region has the DNA TGTGCCAGCAGCCGCAAGGCGTCAGGCGAAAAACTGTTTTTT. Translated: CASSRKASGEKLFF.

V gene TRBV2 combines with J gene TRBJ1-5; 11 nucleotides match TRBD1. Germline CDR1 SNHLY, CDR2 FYNNEI. This CDR3 is 14 amino acids long. The V and J ends lost 7 bases and 7 bases, in that order; junction bases with no gene match: 6. CDR3 in DNA: TGTGCCAGCAACCCGGGACAGGGGGGGCAGCCCCAGCATTTT. It specifies CASNPGQGGQPQHF.

CDR3 bases: TGCGCCAGCAGCTCCGGGACAGGGCATTTAGATACGCAGTATTTT. Its translation is CASSSGTGHLDTQYF. The chain has TRBV5-1 and TRBJ2-3; 9 bases agree with TRBD1. Germline-derived CDR1 and CDR2 are SGHRS and YFSETQ. Trimming removed 3 bases from V and 5 bases from J; junction bases left unmatched: 7. The CDR3 covers 15 residues. Using reference TRBV5-1 and TRBJ2-3 for the parts outside the CDR3, the full variable domain is KAGVTQTPRYLIKTRGQQVTLSCSPISGHRSVSWYQQTPGQGLQFLFEYFSETQRNKGNFPGRFSGRQFSNSRSEMNVSTLELGDSALYLCASSSGTGHLDTQYFGPGTRLTVL.